Listed here are 21 T cell receptor beta chains from one sample, sequenced in a study of T cell responses to AZD1222 COVID-19 vaccine. The repertoire was sequenced with immunoSEQ multiplex PCR; TCRdb's copy has only in-frame clones and lacks some. The sample carries some 170,000 clones, more than 90% recorded once. Specimen: peripheral blood, collected on day 0 of AZD1222 vaccination. The receptors stem from an adult in good health.

The chain combines TRBV15 with TRBJ2-7; D is unclear. V was trimmed by 0 bases and J by 6 bases, leaving 9 bases between them. Germline V lookup: CDR1 LNHNV, CDR2 YYDKDF (reference sequence). The CDR3 covers 13 residues. Here the CDR3 reads CATSRDSPGEQYF. The CDR3 DNA sequence: TGTGCCACCAGCAGAGATTCTCCGGGCGAGCAGTACTTC.

The V call is TRBV19, the J call TRBJ1-5; unclear D gene. The CDR3 contains 17 residues. V lost 0 bases to trimming and J lost 0 bases, with 12 bases between them. Germline V gives CDR1 LNHDA, CDR2 SQIVND (reference sequence). The CDR3 DNA follows: TGTGCCAGTAGTATAGATCCACGAGATTCTAGCAATCAGCCCCAGCATTTT. It translates to CASSIDPRDSSNQPQHF.

As regards this clone: Different DNA sequences within this sample yield the same CDR3. This rearrangement joins TRBV2 to TRBJ1-2; D is undetermined. V dropped 1 base and J dropped 0 bases, with 3 bases sitting between them. The CDR3 runs 13 residues. Germline V gene sequence: CDR1 SNHLY, CDR2 FYNNEI. CDR3 coding DNA: TGTGCCAGCAGTGAAGGGTCTAACTATGGCTACACCTTC. Its protein is CASSEGSNYGYTF.

The rearrangement uses TRBV27 and TRBJ2-2; D perhaps matches TRBD1 (5 bases). V was clipped by 7 bases and J by 1 base, with 16 bases between them. The germline V gene encodes CDR1 MNHEY and CDR2 SMNVEV (reference sequence). The CDR3 totals 16 residues. CDR3 loop: CASTPYGALNTGELFF. CDR3 in DNA: TGTGCCAGCACCCCTTATGGGGCATTGAACACCGGGGAGCTGTTTTTT.

The J gene is TRBJ2-3, the V gene TRBV11-2; no reliable D call. Germline V gene sequence: CDR1 SGHAT, CDR2 FQNNGV. V lost 1 base and J 3 bases, leaving 5 bases between the germline ends. The CDR3 runs 13 residues. CDR3 DNA: TGTGCCAGCAGCTTAGCCTTGACAGATACGCAGTATTTT. It codes for CASSLALTDTQYF.

This chain joins TRBV3-1 (or the pseudogene TRBV3-2) and TRBJ1-1; perhaps TRBD1 as D (6 bases). CDR1 and CDR2 (germline): LGHDT, YNNKEL (reference sequence). V was trimmed by 0 bases and J by 6 bases, leaving 11 bases between them. The length of the CDR3 is 14 residues. CDR3 DNA sequence: TGTGCCAGCAGCCAAGATCAAGGGGGGCCTGAAGCTTTCTTT. As protein: CASSQDQGGPEAFF.

The rearrangement joins TRBV7-9 to TRBJ1-1; TRBD1 aligns across 9 bases. Trimming at V came to 5 bases and at J to 6 bases, leaving 7 bases not matched to a gene. Per germline, CDR1 SEHNR and CDR2 FQNEAQ (reference sequence). The CDR3 contains 14 residues. The CDR3 loop reads CASSPDRGFAEAFF. CDR3 DNA: TGTGCCAGCAGCCCGGACAGGGGCTTCGCTGAAGCTTTCTTT.

V usage is TRBV14 and J usage is TRBJ1-1; no clear D gene. Trimming removed 0 bases at V and 1 base at J, with 15 bases between. Germline V gene sequence: CDR1 SGHDN, CDR2 FVKESK. This CDR3 is built from 17 residues. CDR3 residues: CASSQDRAGRENTEAFF. The CDR3 DNA sequence: TGTGCCAGCAGCCAAGACCGGGCAGGCAGAGAGAACACTGAAGCTTTCTTT. Together with reference TRBV14 and TRBJ1-1, the CDR3 gives the full variable domain: EAGVTQFPSHSVIEKGQTVTLRCDPISGHDNLYWYRRVMGKEIKFLLHFVKESKQDESGMPNNRFLAERTGGTYSTLKVQPAELEDSGVYFCASSQDRAGRENTEAFFGQGTRLTVV.

This chain joins TRBV5-1 and TRBJ2-2; D may be TRBD1 (5 bases). The CDR3 loop spans 12 amino acids. Trimming pared 2 bases from V and 8 bases from J, leaving 7 bases between. Germline V gene data show CDR1 as SGHRS and CDR2 as YFSETQ. CDR3 in DNA: TGCGCCAGCAGCTTTCAGGGAGGGGAGCTGTTTTTT. It codes for CASSFQGGELFF.

The chain recombines TRBV12-3 or TRBV12-4 with TRBJ2-7, with a weak D call TRBD1 (8 bases). This CDR3 has 13 amino acids. V was cut by 8 bases and J by 6 bases, with 17 bases left in between. Here the CDR3 reads CASWEQGEGEQYF. CDR3 coding DNA: TGTGCCAGCTGGGAACAGGGGGAGGGCGAGCAGTACTTC.

The rearrangement uses TRBV30 and TRBJ1-6; D is undetermined. CDR1 and CDR2 from the germline V gene are GTSNPN and SVGIG (reference sequence). V lost 3 bases to trimming and J lost 7 bases, with 7 bases between them. This CDR3 comprises 12 residues. CDR3 region: CAWSMGNSPLHF. CDR3 in DNA: TGTGCCTGGAGCATGGGGAATTCACCCCTCCACTTT.

The chain has TRBV5-1 and TRBJ1-1; unclear D gene. The CDR3 covers 14 residues. Germline V gene lookup returns CDR1 SGHRS and CDR2 YFSETQ. The ends were cut back, 6 bases at V and 1 base at J, with 13 bases in the middle. CDR3 sequence reads: CASTNSGPNTEAFF. For the CDR3, the DNA is TGCGCCAGCACCAACAGTGGGCCGAACACTGAAGCTTTCTTT.

V usage is TRBV2 and J usage is TRBJ1-3; D gene unclear. CDR1 is SNHLY, CDR2 FYNNEI, per germline. V lost 0 bases to trimming and J lost 0 bases, with 9 bases between them. The CDR3 covers 16 residues. CDR3 DNA: TGTGCCAGCAGTGAAGCGCGGACGGTCTCTGGAAACACCATATATTTT. This translates into CASSEARTVSGNTIYF.

The genes are TRBV27 and TRBJ2-3; D might be TRBD2 (5 bases). Trimming cost V 0 bases and J 5 bases, with 6 bases left between them. This CDR3 contains 13 residues. Per germline, CDR1 MNHEY and CDR2 SMNVEV (reference sequence). DNA of the CDR3: TGTGCCAGCAGTTTATCGACTATAGATACGCAGTATTTT. Protein sequence: CASSLSTIDTQYF.

J is TRBJ2-5 and V is TRBV18; D not certain. From germline, CDR1 is KGHSH and CDR2 LQKENI. CDR3 length: 13 amino acids. Trimming removed 3 bases from V and 2 bases from J, with 7 bases in between. Here the CDR3 DNA reads TGTGCCAGCTCACCCTACACACAAGAGACCCAGTACTTC. Translating it yields CASSPYTQETQYF.

The chain links TRBV7-9 to TRBJ2-4; 9 bases are shared with TRBD2. With V trimmed by 8 bases and J by 0 bases, 11 bases remained unmatched. Germline V CDR1 and CDR2: SEHNR, FQNEAQ (reference sequence). This CDR3 is 17 amino acids long. This CDR3 is CASAGGPKDLAKNIQYF. CDR3 sequence (DNA): TGTGCCAGCGCGGGAGGGCCGAAGGATTTAGCCAAAAACATTCAGTACTTC.

V and J are TRBV2 and TRBJ2-7; no firm D call. This CDR3 region has 14 residues. V gave up 6 bases and J gave up 7 bases, with 19 bases separating them. CDR1 is SNHLY, CDR2 FYNNEI, per germline. CDR3 sequence (DNA): TGTGCCAGCAGCGACAACCCGGGTCCAAGGGAGCAGTACTTC. Protein: CASSDNPGPREQYF.

The CDR3 loop reads CASTPEGQGSGNTIYF. CDR3 sequence (DNA): TGCGCCAGCACTCCAGAGGGGCAAGGCTCTGGAAACACCATATATTTT. The chain combines TRBV4-1 with TRBJ1-3; maybe TRBD1 (5 bases). Per the germline V gene, CDR1 is MGHRA and CDR2 is YSYEKL. Trimming removed 7 bases at V and 0 bases at J, with 16 bases between. The CDR3 has 16 amino acids.

The gene calls are TRBV2 and TRBJ2-5, with D perhaps assigned TRBD1 or TRBD2 (6 bases each). This CDR3 contains 17 residues. The germline V gene encodes CDR1 SNHLY and CDR2 FYNNEI. With 4 bases removed from V and 5 bases from J, the gap between germline ends came to 23 bases. CDR3 in DNA: TGTGCCAGCAGTGCCCTACCCCAGAGGGGGGTGAGGGAGACCCAGTACTTC. It translates to CASSALPQRGVRETQYF. The full variable domain, rest sourced from reference TRBV2 and TRBJ2-5, is EPEVTQTPSHQVTQMGQEVILRCVPISNHLYFYWYRQILGQKVEFLVSFYNNEISEKSEIFDDQFSVERPDGSNFTLKIRSTKLEDSAMYFCASSALPQRGVRETQYFGPGTRLLVL.

The V and J genes are TRBV19 and TRBJ2-7; TRBD2 might be the D (5 bases). The CDR3 has 15 residues. The germline V gene has CDR1 LNHDA and CDR2 SQIVND (reference sequence). Trimming took off 2 bases at V and 0 bases at J, with 11 bases between the two ends. In DNA form, the CDR3 reads TGTGCCAGTAGTATACCGGGGAAGAGCTCCTACGAGCAGTACTTC. Translated: CASSIPGKSSYEQYF.

J is TRBJ2-7 and V is TRBV6-5; D perhaps matches TRBD1 (6 bases). V was pared by 8 bases and J by 0 bases, with 11 bases between. This CDR3 has 13 residues. Per germline, CDR1 MNHEY and CDR2 SVGAGI. The CDR3 loop reads CASRGGNSYEQYF. The DNA for the CDR3 is TGTGCCAGCCGAGGGGGAAACTCCTACGAGCAGTACTTC.